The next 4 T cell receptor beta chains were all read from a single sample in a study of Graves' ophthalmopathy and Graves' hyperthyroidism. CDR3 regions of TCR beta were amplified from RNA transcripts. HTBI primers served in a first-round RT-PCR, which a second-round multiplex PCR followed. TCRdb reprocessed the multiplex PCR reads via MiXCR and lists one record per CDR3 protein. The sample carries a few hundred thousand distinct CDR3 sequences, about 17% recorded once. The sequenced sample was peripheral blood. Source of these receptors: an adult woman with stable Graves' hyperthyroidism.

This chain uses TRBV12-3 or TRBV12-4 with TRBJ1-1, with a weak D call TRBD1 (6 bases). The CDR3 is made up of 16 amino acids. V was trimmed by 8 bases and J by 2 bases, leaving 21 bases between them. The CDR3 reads CASSPGGTRINTEAFF. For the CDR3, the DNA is TGTGCCAGCTCCCCGGGGGGGACAAGGATTAACACTGAAGCTTTCTTT.

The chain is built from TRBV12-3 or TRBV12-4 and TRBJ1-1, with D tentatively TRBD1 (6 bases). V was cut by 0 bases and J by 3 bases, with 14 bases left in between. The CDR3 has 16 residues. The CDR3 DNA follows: TGTGCCAGCAGTTTAGCCGACGGACAGCTTTACACTGAAGCTTTCTTT. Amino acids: CASSLADGQLYTEAFF.

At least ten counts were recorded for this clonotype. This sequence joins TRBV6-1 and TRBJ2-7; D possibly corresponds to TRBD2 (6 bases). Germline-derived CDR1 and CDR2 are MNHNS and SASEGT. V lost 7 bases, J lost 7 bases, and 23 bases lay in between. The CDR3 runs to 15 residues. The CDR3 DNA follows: TGTGCCAGCACCGACGGGAGACAGTTCTCTGATGAGCAGTACTTC. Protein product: CASTDGRQFSDEQYF.

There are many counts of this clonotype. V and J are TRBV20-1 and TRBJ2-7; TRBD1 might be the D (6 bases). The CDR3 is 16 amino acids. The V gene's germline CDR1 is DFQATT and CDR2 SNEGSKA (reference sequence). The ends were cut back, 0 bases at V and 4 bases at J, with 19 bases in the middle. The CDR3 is CSARDFGQDRYYEQYF. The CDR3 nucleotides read TGCAGTGCTAGAGATTTCGGTCAGGACAGATATTACGAGCAGTACTTC.